The table lists the clone carrying this TCR beta chain with a count of one. The authors' processing: Estimation of nucleated cell counts relied on the amplification of reference gene primers. Data came from immunoSEQ multiplex PCR; TCRdb stores just in-frame clones and leaves some out. For V, J and clone size, that table is used; D and trimming come from the DNA. The repertoire holds 85,000 to 130,000 clones, with more than 85% as singletons. This sample stems from a study of blood T cell repertoires in COVID-19. Study as a whole: The United States, Italy and Spain supplied acute and convalescent COVID-19 samples. T cells, B-cell-depleted T cells, or PBMCs provided the cDNA or gDNA that served as material.

Trimming pared 4 bases from V and 10 bases from J, leaving 8 bases between. This CDR3 is 12 amino acids long. The V gene's germline CDR1 is MNHEY and CDR2 SVGAGI. The receptor was isolated from a human donor in a cohort sampled during active COVID-19. Sample: peripheral blood. This sequence joins TRBV6-5 and TRBJ1-6; TRBD1 might be the D (6 bases). CDR3 residues: CASSSTGSPLHF. CDR3 in DNA: TGTGCCAGCAGTTCTACAGGGTCACCCCTCCACTTT.